Sequencing of this T cell receptor (beta chain) was carried out in a study of shared clonotypes between healthy human individuals. The assay was immunoSEQ multiplex PCR, and TCRdb's table has in-frame clones only and misses some. The sample includes about 960,000 clones, 76% of them seen just once. The germline gives CDR1 LNHDA, CDR2 SQIVND (reference sequence). The V gene lost 5 bases and the J gene lost 1 base, with 11 bases spanning the gap. This CDR3 contains 15 residues. This chain connects TRBV19 to TRBJ1-4; no firm D call. The sample consisted of memory CD4+ T cells sorted from blood. Documented subset: CD45RA-negative fraction. This TCR came from a man younger than 30 in good health. This CDR3 reads CASSPRTLTNEKLFF. The CDR3 DNA is TGTGCCAGTAGTCCTCGGACCCTAACTAATGAAAAACTGTTTTTT. Together with reference TRBV19 and TRBJ1-4, the CDR3 gives the full variable domain: DGGITQSPKYLFRKEGQNVTLSCEQNLNHDAMYWYRQDPGQGLRLIYYSQIVNDFQKGDIAEGYSVSREKKESFPLTVTSAQKNPTAFYLCASSPRTLTNEKLFFGSGTQLSVL.